This TCR beta chain is from a study of regulatory T cells in long-lasting Graves disease. Study-wide results and caveats: Whereas new patients shared 800 to 1,000 public clonotypes, persistent patients shared more, at about 2,500.

HTBI primers from iRepertoire and Arm-PCR of CDR3 regions yielded the TCR beta libraries. As processed by the authors: Identification of gene segments yielded more than 55 TRBV and over 12 TRBJ across samples. One entry per CDR3 protein results from TCRdb running MiXCR on the multiplex PCR reads. The V and J calls here are based on TCRdb, not the publication. The sample lists roughly 610,000 distinct CDR3 sequences, approximately 16% seen once, with 12% in the top ten. Time point indicated: newly diagnosed GD, antithyroid drugs for less than 3 months. Following extraction of RNA from PBMCs, that RNA was used to make the TCR library. On this clonotype itself: Its antigen remains unknown.

The same data also contributed to another study, on T cells in Graves' hyperthyroidism and ophthalmopathy.

The clonotype was recovered from a man in his late teens or twenties with Graves disease. The sample was peripheral blood mononuclear cells (PBMCs), taken at new diagnosis, from a patient treated with antithyroid drugs.

CDR3 sequence (DNA): TGTGCCAGCAGCTCTCCCGGGGTAGCGGGAACCTACAATGAGCAGTTCTTC. This sequence encodes CASSSPGVAGTYNEQFF. The gene calls are TRBV11-3 and TRBJ2-1; 8 bases align to TRBD2. There are 17 residues in the CDR3. Germline lookup yields CDR1 SGHNT and CDR2 YENEEA. V lost 4 bases and J lost 2; bases outside the gene matches: 10.